The clone carrying this T cell receptor beta chain has only a few counts. Its antigen is still unknown. The same CDR3 can be traced to other DNA sequences in this sample. These data are taken from a study of beta chain features in type 1 diabetes. Study summary: Similarity in age, gender and cell yields was seen between patients and healthy donors. The study's findings and limits: Shortening that was moderate but significant affected the TCRB CDR3s of Type 1 diabetes patients in all four CD4+ subsets. Amplification by PCR could prefer shorter templates, with the same effect in patients and controls.

Germline lookup yields CDR1 MNHEY and CDR2 SMNVEV (reference sequence). The CDR3 covers 13 residues. Between the trimmed V and J ends, which lost 3 bases and 5 bases, there was a span of 9 bases. The whole isolated RNA underwent reverse transcription, so sequencing captured expressed TCRB transcripts. Only in-frame clones appear in the TCRdb table, and some are missing; sequencing was by immunoSEQ multiplex PCR. The repertoire holds over 300,000 clones, with around 9% as singletons. The sequence was collected from a man aged 25 to 40 with type 1 diabetes. Specimen: central memory CD4+ T cells from blood. V usage is TRBV27 and J usage is TRBJ2-3; D not certain. The CDR3 DNA reads as TGTGCCAGCAGTTTTACATGGAGAGATACGCAGTATTTT. Its translation is CASSFTWRDTQYF.